Listed below are T cell receptor beta chains from one sample, sequenced in a study of blood T cell repertoires in COVID-19. Profiling relied on immunoSEQ multiplex PCR, and the TCRdb table lists in-frame clones only, not all of them. The table has 150,000 to 200,000 clones, around 80% seen once. The specimen was PBMCs or T cells enriched from blood (not recorded which). The receptors come from a man between 65 and 85 years old who had been exposed to COVID-19. The CDR3 runs from the conserved cysteine through the conserved F or W.

CDR3 protein	V gene	J gene
CASSPTGVLNYGYTF	TRBV5-6	TRBJ1-2
CASSDLARLDEQYF	TRBV5-1	TRBJ2-7
CASSPGTGDQPQHF	TRBV7-9	TRBJ1-5
CASSLAVHYEQYF	TRBV11-2	TRBJ2-7
CAWKADSPREQFF	TRBV30	TRBJ2-1
CASSLDRGQETQYF	TRBV5-1	TRBJ2-5
CASSVRPLSGNTIYF	TRBV28	TRBJ1-3
CASSEGQGIRELFF	TRBV7-7	TRBJ2-2
CASTLGQGIGEAFF	TRBV19	TRBJ1-1
CASSRTSTGYTF	TRBV7-8	TRBJ1-2
CASSIGGRETQYF	TRBV19	TRBJ2-5
CASSPPFNSPLHF	TRBV7-2	TRBJ1-6
CASSIRTAGSSYNEQFF	TRBV19	TRBJ2-1
CASSKHPIVPGKFYEQYF	TRBV19	TRBJ2-7
CASSFRVNTEAFF	TRBV7-9	TRBJ1-1
CASSPSVGGNTEAFF	TRBV28	TRBJ1-1
CASSSPGDRSYEQYF	TRBV28	TRBJ2-7
CASSLGEATEAFF	TRBV7-9	TRBJ1-1
CASSQDGQQTYGYTF	TRBV4-3	TRBJ1-2
CASSSPSGGPLHF	TRBV7-2	TRBJ1-6
CASSFDQGYTQYF	TRBV12-3/TRBV12-4	TRBJ2-3
CASREGLGANYGYTF	TRBV6-5	TRBJ1-2
CASSLGDNQPQHF	TRBV7-8	TRBJ1-5
CASSASSSGYSYNEQFF	TRBV19	TRBJ2-1
CASSSEGTGNSPLHF	TRBV21-1	TRBJ1-6
CASRITGTSYGYTF	TRBV19	TRBJ1-2
CASRRTGASSYEQYF	TRBV6-5	TRBJ2-7
CASSGAGTGGSPLHF	TRBV5-5	TRBJ1-6
CASSTAGTSGIYEQYF	TRBV28	TRBJ2-7
CASSWGQGYSSYNEQFF	TRBV5-6	TRBJ2-1
CASSLGGSESYTF	TRBV12-3/TRBV12-4	TRBJ1-2
CASSQDRGDYGYTF	TRBV4-1	TRBJ1-2
CASLRRVVGANTEAFF	TRBV28	TRBJ1-1
CASSPFDSSTEAFF	TRBV18	TRBJ1-1
CASSLGDRGYGYTF	TRBV5-4	TRBJ1-2
CASSVGEGEVVGEKLFF	TRBV9	TRBJ1-4
CASSYSQGAEQFF	TRBV6-2/TRBV6-3	TRBJ2-1
CASSSGGAENQPQHF	TRBV6-5	TRBJ1-5
CASGQGREKLFF	TRBV19	TRBJ1-4
CASGDRPYGPTF	TRBV12-3/TRBV12-4	TRBJ1-2
CASSQQGLRYEQYF	TRBV5-1	TRBJ2-7
CASKTGGTEAFF	TRBV28	TRBJ1-1
CASSMIAGNTEAFF	TRBV6-5	TRBJ1-1
CASRNRGNQPQHF	TRBV19	TRBJ1-5
CASSIPTQAFNYGYTF	TRBV19	TRBJ1-2
CSANLYLYGYTF	TRBV29-1	TRBJ1-2
CASSDRLAGVNTQYF	TRBV5-1	TRBJ2-3
CASSRRDTQYF	TRBV19	TRBJ2-3
CASRLRTPATNEKLFF	TRBV2	TRBJ1-4
CASNPTGQGGHTQYF	TRBV9	TRBJ2-3
CASSRDRGQGANYGYTF	TRBV6-2/TRBV6-3	TRBJ1-2
CSDEPGAGGLQAFF	TRBV29-1	TRBJ1-1
CASSAADQGRAGELFF	TRBV9	TRBJ2-2
CARSRRQAVDEQFF	TRBV5-3	TRBJ2-1
CASSQQGRGLRDTEAFF	TRBV3-1/TRBV3-2	TRBJ1-1
CASSFGGWNEQFF	TRBV27	TRBJ2-1
CASKGSTDTQYF	TRBV12-3/TRBV12-4	TRBJ2-3